This TCR beta chain is from a study of blood T cell repertoires in COVID-19. Overall study: PBMCs, B-cell-depleted T cells, or T cells were the source of the cDNA or gDNA that made up the material.

The CDR3 is 13 amino acids. Germline lookup yields CDR1 DFQATT and CDR2 SNEGSKA (reference sequence). Germline trimming cut 3 bases from V and 7 bases from J; bases unmatched to any gene: 8. TCRdb's copy holds only in-frame clones and misses some; the assay was immunoSEQ multiplex PCR. This sample has over 150,000 clones, with roughly 88% found just once. This TCR derives from a human donor in a cohort sampled during active COVID-19. Sequenced material: peripheral blood. V usage is TRBV20-1 and J usage is TRBJ1-2; TRBD1 matches 7 bases. Here the CDR3 DNA reads TGCAGTGCTAGTTGGCAGGGGGGTTCTGGCTACACCTTC. Translated, it gives CSASWQGGSGYTF.